Listed here are 26 T cell receptor beta chains from one sample, sequenced in a study of early T cells in non-severe SARS-CoV-2 infection. TCRdb itself ran the 5' RACE reads through MiXCR, one entry per CDR3 protein. Of tens of thousands of distinct CDR3 sequences listed, approximately 10% are singletons. Material for sequencing was whole blood. The origin of the receptors is an adult who was a healthcare worker with PCR-confirmed SARS-CoV-2 infection or an uninfected control (not recorded which).

This clonotype was counted a few times. V and J are TRBV6-5 and TRBJ2-3; D remains ambiguous. V was pared by 8 bases and J by 2 bases, with 8 bases between. Germline V gene data show CDR1 as MNHEY and CDR2 as SVGAGI. This CDR3 comprises 12 residues. This chain's CDR3 is CASRESTDTQYF. CDR3 in DNA: TGTGCCAGCCGTGAGTCCACAGATACGCAGTATTTT.

The chain employs TRBV24-1 and TRBJ2-2; TRBD1 or TRBD2 may be the D gene (5 bases each). This CDR3 has 16 residues. The germline V gene has CDR1 KGHDR and CDR2 SFDVKD. Trimming stripped 4 bases from V and 0 bases from J, with 11 bases between. This CDR3 reads CATSDRDGSNTGELFF. The CDR3 DNA is TGTGCCACCAGTGACCGGGACGGATCGAACACCGGGGAGCTGTTTTTT.

The chain recombines TRBV7-9 with TRBJ1-1; unclear D gene. Germline-derived CDR1 and CDR2 are SEHNR and FQNEAQ (reference sequence). V was pared by 5 bases and J by 1 base, with 5 bases between. CDR3 size: 12 residues. The CDR3 DNA reads as TGTGCCAGCAGCAGGGAGAACACTGAAGCTTTCTTT. It translates to CASSRENTEAFF. Looking up the rest from reference TRBV7-9 and TRBJ1-1 gives the full variable domain: DTGVSQNPRHKITKRGQNVTFRCDPISEHNRLYWYRQTLGQGPEFLTYFQNEAQLEKSRLLSDRFSAERPKGSFSTLEIQRTEQGDSAMYLCASSRENTEAFFGQGTRLTVV.

This clonotype occurred many times. This sequence joins TRBV7-9 and TRBJ1-1, with 7 bases fitting TRBD1. The CDR3 runs to 14 residues. CDR1 is SEHNR and CDR2 is FQNEAQ in the germline V gene (reference sequence). J gave up 0 bases and V 4 bases, and 2 bases lay outside the gene matches. CDR3 DNA sequence: TGTGCCAGCAGCTGGACAGGTCTGAACACTGAAGCTTTCTTT. Translation: CASSWTGLNTEAFF.

This clonotype occurred a few times. V is TRBV7-2 and J is TRBJ1-4; D unclear. The CDR3 length is 13 residues. The ends were cut back, 4 bases at V and 8 bases at J, with 11 bases in the middle. From germline, CDR1 is SGHTA and CDR2 FQGNSA. The CDR3 DNA sequence: TGTGCCAGCAGCTCCGGGGTTTTGGAAAAACTGTTTTTT. This translates into CASSSGVLEKLFF.

This clonotype was seen a handful of times. The rearrangement uses TRBV18 and TRBJ2-7; D gene unclear. CDR1 and CDR2 (germline): KGHSH, LQKENI. V was trimmed by 4 bases and J by 3 bases, leaving 10 bases between them. The CDR3 is 13 residues long. This CDR3 is CASSLENSYEQYF. Here the CDR3 DNA reads TGTGCCAGCTCACTTGAGAACAGCTACGAGCAGTACTTC. The complete variable domain, with remaining parts taken from reference TRBV18 and TRBJ2-7, reads NAGVMQNPRHLVRRRGQEARLRCSPMKGHSHVYWYRQLPEEGLKFMVYLQKENIIDESGMPKERFSAEFPKEGPSILRIQQVVRGDSAAYFCASSLENSYEQYFGPGTRLTVT.

This clonotype was observed a few times. The V gene is TRBV5-1, the J gene TRBJ2-7; 7 nucleotides agree with TRBD1. Germline loops: CDR1 SGHRS, CDR2 YFSETQ. Trimming took 3 bases from V and 4 from J; bases not matched to a gene: 10. The CDR3 extends over 15 amino acids. CDR3 sequence reads: CASSYDWTGRYEQYF. The CDR3 DNA follows: TGCGCCAGCAGCTACGACTGGACAGGTCGGTACGAGCAGTACTTC.

The chain uses TRBV7-3 and TRBJ2-1; D is undetermined. Trimming stripped 0 bases from V and 6 bases from J, with 9 bases between. Germline loops: CDR1 SGHTA, CDR2 FQGTGA. This CDR3 is 14 amino acids long. CDR3 sequence (DNA): TGTGCCAGCAGCTTAACAGGGTTGGGCAATGAGCAGTTCTTC. It specifies CASSLTGLGNEQFF.

This clonotype was seen once. The chain is built from TRBV29-1 and TRBJ1-1; D unresolved. Between the trimmed V and J ends, which lost 3 bases and 1 base, there was a span of 9 bases. This CDR3 is 13 amino acids long. Germline assignment: CDR1 SQVTM and CDR2 ANQGSEA. The CDR3 DNA reads as TGCAGCGTTGAGTTGCGAGAGAACACTGAAGCTTTCTTT. Protein product: CSVELRENTEAFF.

This chain joins TRBV7-6 and TRBJ2-2, with D perhaps matching TRBD1 (5 bases). The CDR3 contains 15 residues. With 2 bases removed from V and 1 base from J, the gap between germline ends came to 8 bases. Germline-derived CDR1 and CDR2 are SGHVS and FNYEAQ. The CDR3 DNA is TGTGCCAGCAGCTTATTTACAGGGAACACCGGGGAGCTGTTTTTT. It specifies CASSLFTGNTGELFF. The complete variable domain, with remaining parts taken from reference TRBV7-6 and TRBJ2-2, reads GAGVSQSPRYKVTKRGQDVALRCDPISGHVSLYWYRQALGQGPEFLTYFNYEAQQDKSGLPNDRFSAERPEGSISTLTIQRTEQRDSAMYRCASSLFTGNTGELFFGEGSRLTVL.

A few counts support this clonotype. In DNA form, the CDR3 reads TGTGCCACCAGTCAGGGTGGATCCTACGAGCAGTACTTC. It translates to CATSQGGSYEQYF. The chain links TRBV24-1 to TRBJ2-7, with D possibly TRBD1 on 5 matching bases. V was trimmed by 6 bases and J by 1 base, leaving 9 bases between them. The CDR3 consists of 13 residues. CDR1 and CDR2 from the germline V gene are KGHDR and SFDVKD.

This clonotype was counted at least ten times. The J gene is TRBJ2-7, the V gene TRBV6-2 or TRBV6-3; D not resolved. CDR1 is MNHEY and CDR2 is SVGEGT in the germline V gene. Trimming took 0 bases from V and 0 from J, leaving 6 bases between them. The CDR3 is 14 residues long. The CDR3: CASSYSKVSYEQYF. CDR3 in DNA: TGTGCCAGCAGTTACTCGAAAGTCTCCTACGAGCAGTACTTC.

The chain has TRBV11-2 and TRBJ2-1; 15 bases are a match to TRBD2. Unmatched junction bases numbered 7, after V lost 3 bases and J lost 1 base. Looked up from germline, CDR1 is SGHAT and CDR2 is FQNNGV. This CDR3 region has 19 residues. The CDR3 is CASSFWTSGGAKSYNEQFF. CDR3 coding DNA: TGTGCCAGCAGCTTCTGGACTAGCGGGGGGGCGAAGTCCTACAATGAGCAGTTCTTC.

This clonotype occurred many times. J is TRBJ2-6 and V is TRBV18, with D unclear. The CDR3 has 14 amino acids. The germline V gene has CDR1 KGHSH and CDR2 LQKENI. V lost 6 bases to trimming and J lost 2 bases, with 8 bases between them. CDR3 in amino acids: CASSREPGANVLTF. CDR3 in DNA: TGTGCCAGCTCCAGAGAACCTGGGGCCAACGTCCTGACTTTC.

This clonotype was detected many times. The chain employs TRBV7-2 and TRBJ2-1; D possibly corresponds to TRBD1 (5 bases). Trimming cost V 1 base and J 6 bases, with 10 bases left between them. The germline V gene has CDR1 SGHTA and CDR2 FQGNSA. There are 14 residues in the CDR3. The chain's CDR3 is CASSLGRQPNEQFF. CDR3 DNA sequence: TGTGCCAGCAGCTTAGGCCGACAGCCCAATGAGCAGTTCTTC. Looking up the rest from reference TRBV7-2 and TRBJ2-1 gives the full variable domain: GAGVSQSPSNKVTEKGKDVELRCDPISGHTALYWYRQSLGQGLEFLIYFQGNSAPDKSGLPSDRFSAERTGGSVSTLTIQRTQQEDSAVYLCASSLGRQPNEQFFGPGTRLTVL.

This clonotype was recorded a few times. The chain employs TRBV6-2 or TRBV6-3 and TRBJ1-5; 7 bases align to TRBD1. The trim removed 6 bases at V and 2 bases at J, leaving 13 bases unmatched. CDR3 size: 17 residues. Per the germline V gene, CDR1 is MNHEY and CDR2 is SVGEGT. For the CDR3, the DNA is TGTGCCAGCAGCCTCACCAACCACAGGGGAGGCAATCAGCCCCAGCATTTT. This sequence encodes CASSLTNHRGGNQPQHF.

This clonotype showed up just a few times. The chain recombines TRBV29-1 with TRBJ2-3, with D possibly called TRBD1 or TRBD2 (5 bases each). The CDR3 spans 12 residues. Per germline, CDR1 SQVTM and CDR2 ANQGSEA. V was clipped by 6 bases and J by 3 bases, with 10 bases between them. The CDR3 region is CSVGTGTDTQYF. The CDR3 DNA reads as TGCAGCGTGGGGACCGGGACAGATACGCAGTATTTT.

Ten or more counts support this clonotype. The chain joins TRBV6-5 to TRBJ2-4; 7 bases map to TRBD2. The CDR3 contains 20 residues. With V trimmed by 6 bases and J by 0 bases, 20 bases remained unmatched. Germline CDR1 is MNHEY and CDR2 is SVGAGI. CDR3 sequence reads: CASRPTPGLISPGAKNIQYF. As DNA, the CDR3 is TGTGCCAGCAGGCCCACTCCGGGACTAATTTCGCCCGGAGCCAAAAACATTCAGTACTTC.

This clonotype appeared a few times. The gene calls are TRBV5-1 and TRBJ2-5; TRBD1 is a possible D gene (5 bases). The CDR3 length is 15 residues. The ends were cut back, 2 bases at V and 2 bases at J, with 13 bases in the middle. The germline CDR1 and CDR2 sequences are SGHRS and YFSETQ. The CDR3 DNA sequence: TGCGCCAGCAGCTTCGGTATAGGGGCGCAAGAGACCCAGTACTTC. Translating gives CASSFGIGAQETQYF.

The sample holds a few counts of this clonotype. V usage is TRBV9 and J usage is TRBJ2-1; D gene uncertain. Trimming took 0 bases from V and 12 from J, leaving 13 bases between them. Germline lookup yields CDR1 SGDLS and CDR2 YYNGEE. The CDR3 runs 13 residues. CDR3 in DNA: TGTGCCAGCAGCGTAGAGGTCCAAGCCCCGCAGTTCTTC. Translating gives CASSVEVQAPQFF.

The chain's CDR3 is CASSLVGISLYEQYF. The CDR3 coding sequence is TGTGCCAGCAGCTTGGTCGGAATCTCCCTCTACGAGCAGTACTTC. The genes are TRBV5-6 and TRBJ2-7, with D unclear. CDR3 length: 15 amino acids. Germline V lookup: CDR1 SGHDT, CDR2 YYEEEE. Trimming pared 0 bases from V and 3 bases from J, leaving 13 bases between.

This clonotype occurred a few times. This chain uses TRBV27 with TRBJ2-2, with 13 bases aligning to TRBD2. Trimming cost V 6 bases and J 7 bases; bases outside gene matches: 8. This CDR3 has 16 residues. The germline V gene has CDR1 MNHEY and CDR2 SMNVEV (reference sequence). The CDR3 DNA is TGTGCCAGCAGGCTACTAGCGGGGGGGCTTAACGGGGAGCTGTTTTTT. Translation gives CASRLLAGGLNGELFF.

The chain is built from TRBV20-1 and TRBJ1-1; D is unresolved. Germline assignment: CDR1 DFQATT and CDR2 SNEGSKA (reference sequence). This CDR3 contains 13 residues. The V end was cut by 3 bases, the J end by 3 bases, with 11 bases between. The CDR3 DNA sequence: TGCAGTGCTAGTAAGGGTCGGTACACTGAAGCTTTCTTT. Residues: CSASKGRYTEAFF.

This clonotype has just one count. CDR3 loop: CAISVGSETQYF. Here the CDR3 DNA reads TGTGCCATCAGTGTTGGCTCGGAGACCCAGTACTTC. This sequence joins TRBV10-3 and TRBJ2-5; no clear D. Germline V gene sequence: CDR1 ENHRY, CDR2 SYGVKD. The germline V and J ends were trimmed by 4 bases and 5 bases, with 8 bases remaining between them. The CDR3 consists of 12 residues.

The chain employs TRBV24-1 and TRBJ2-2, with D perhaps TRBD2 (5 bases). Germline loops: CDR1 KGHDR, CDR2 SFDVKD. There are 14 residues in the CDR3. Trimming cost V 3 bases and J 6 bases, with 10 bases left between them. The CDR3: CATSDPRAPGELFF. The CDR3 DNA reads as TGTGCCACCAGTGATCCGCGGGCCCCCGGGGAGCTGTTTTTT.

The chain uses TRBV20-1 and TRBJ2-1; D is undetermined. The V gene lost 4 bases and the J gene lost 8 bases, with 15 bases spanning the gap. The CDR3 is 13 residues long. Germline V gene sequence: CDR1 DFQATT, CDR2 SNEGSKA (reference sequence). The CDR3 DNA follows: TGCAGTGCTACCGGGCCTGGTTACTATGAGCAGTTCTTC. This codes for CSATGPGYYEQFF.